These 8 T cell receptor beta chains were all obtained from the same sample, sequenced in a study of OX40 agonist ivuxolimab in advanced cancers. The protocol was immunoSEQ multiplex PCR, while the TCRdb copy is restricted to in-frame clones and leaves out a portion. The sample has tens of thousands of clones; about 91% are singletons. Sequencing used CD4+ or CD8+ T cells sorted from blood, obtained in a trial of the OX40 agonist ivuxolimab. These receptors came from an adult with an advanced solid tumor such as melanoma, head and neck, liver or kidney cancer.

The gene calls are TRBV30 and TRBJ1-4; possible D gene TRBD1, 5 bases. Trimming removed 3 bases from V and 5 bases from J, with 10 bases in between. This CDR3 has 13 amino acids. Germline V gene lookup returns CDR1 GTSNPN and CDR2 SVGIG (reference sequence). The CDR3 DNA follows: TGTGCCTGGAGGACAGTCCCAAATGAAAAACTGTTTTTT. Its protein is CAWRTVPNEKLFF.

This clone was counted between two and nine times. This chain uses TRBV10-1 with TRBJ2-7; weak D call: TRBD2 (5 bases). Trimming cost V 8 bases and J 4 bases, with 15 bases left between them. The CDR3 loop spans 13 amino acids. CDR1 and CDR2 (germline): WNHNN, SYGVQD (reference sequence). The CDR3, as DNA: TGCGCCAGCCAGAGCGGATCCCTATACGAGCAGTACTTC. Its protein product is CASQSGSLYEQYF.

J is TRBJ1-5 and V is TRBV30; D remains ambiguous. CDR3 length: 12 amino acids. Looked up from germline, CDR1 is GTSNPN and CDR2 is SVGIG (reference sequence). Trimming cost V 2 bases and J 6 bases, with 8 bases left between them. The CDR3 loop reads CAWSFSTQPQHF. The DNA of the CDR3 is TGTGCCTGGAGTTTCAGTACTCAGCCCCAGCATTTT.

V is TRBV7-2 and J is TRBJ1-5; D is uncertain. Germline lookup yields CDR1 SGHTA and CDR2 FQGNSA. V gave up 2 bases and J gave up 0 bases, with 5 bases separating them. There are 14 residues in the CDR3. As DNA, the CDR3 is TGTGCCAGCAGCTTACAGGATAGCAATCAGCCCCAGCATTTT. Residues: CASSLQDSNQPQHF.

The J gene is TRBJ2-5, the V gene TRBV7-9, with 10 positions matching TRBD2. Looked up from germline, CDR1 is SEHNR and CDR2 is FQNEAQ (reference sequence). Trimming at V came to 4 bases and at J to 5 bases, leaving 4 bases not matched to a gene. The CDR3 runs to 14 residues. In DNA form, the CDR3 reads TGTGCCAGCAGCTCGGGACTAGCGAGTGAGACCCAGTACTTC. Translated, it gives CASSSGLASETQYF.

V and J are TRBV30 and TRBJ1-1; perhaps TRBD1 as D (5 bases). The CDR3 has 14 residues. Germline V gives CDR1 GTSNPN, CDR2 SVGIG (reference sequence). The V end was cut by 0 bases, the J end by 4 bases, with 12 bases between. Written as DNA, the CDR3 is TGTGCCTGGAGTGTCCGGGGGGGAGGCACTGAAGCTTTCTTT. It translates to CAWSVRGGGTEAFF.

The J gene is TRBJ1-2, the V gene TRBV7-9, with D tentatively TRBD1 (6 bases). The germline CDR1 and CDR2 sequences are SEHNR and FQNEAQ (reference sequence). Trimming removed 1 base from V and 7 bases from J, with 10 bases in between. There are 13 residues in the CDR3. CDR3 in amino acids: CASSLETGGGYTF. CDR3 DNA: TGTGCCAGCAGCTTAGAGACAGGAGGTGGCTACACCTTC.

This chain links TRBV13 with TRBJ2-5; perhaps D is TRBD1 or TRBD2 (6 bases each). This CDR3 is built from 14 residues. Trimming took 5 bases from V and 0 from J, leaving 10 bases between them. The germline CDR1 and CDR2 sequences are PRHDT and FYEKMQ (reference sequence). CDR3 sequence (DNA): TGTGCCAGCAGCCGAGGGGGGAACCAAGAGACCCAGTACTTC. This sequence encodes CASSRGGNQETQYF.